Below are 19 T cell receptor beta chains sequenced from a single sample in a study of blood T cell repertoires in COVID-19. This table comes from immunoSEQ multiplex PCR, and its TCRdb copy is limited to in-frame clones, with some not included. The sample includes roughly 250,000 clones, 82% of them seen just once. The source material was peripheral blood. The receptors shown here come from a woman older than 75 with acute or convalescent COVID-19.

The gene calls are TRBV10-3 and TRBJ2-1; 14 bases agree with TRBD2. J gave up 6 bases and V 1 base, and 5 bases lay outside the gene matches. The CDR3 has 17 residues. Looked up from germline, CDR1 is ENHRY and CDR2 is SYGVKD. The CDR3: CAISELAGTSGGNEQFF. The DNA of the CDR3 is TGTGCCATCAGTGAGTTGGCCGGGACTAGCGGGGGCAATGAGCAGTTCTTC.

The J gene is TRBJ1-1, the V gene TRBV2; a weak D match, TRBD1 (6 bases). This CDR3 region has 15 residues. Between the trimmed V and J ends, which lost 1 base and 11 bases, there was a span of 20 bases. Germline CDR1 SNHLY, CDR2 FYNNEI. The CDR3: CASSEVTGLPVEAFF. CDR3 sequence (DNA): TGTGCCAGCAGTGAAGTTACAGGGCTTCCCGTTGAGGCTTTCTTT.

The rearrangement uses TRBV28 and TRBJ1-3; D is uncertain. Germline-derived CDR1 and CDR2 are MDHEN and SYDVKM. V shed 5 bases and J shed 7 bases, with 12 bases lying between them. CDR3 size: 13 residues. CDR3 sequence reads: CASSPQTGNTIYF. The CDR3 DNA is TGTGCCAGCAGTCCCCAAACGGGGAACACCATATATTTT.

This clone came up once. The rearrangement links TRBV5-6 to TRBJ1-4; D not certain. The CDR3 covers 14 residues. Looked up from germline, CDR1 is SGHDT and CDR2 is YYEEEE. V lost 1 base, J lost 3 bases, and 7 bases lay in between. The CDR3 loop is CASSLPSSNEKLFF. DNA for the CDR3: TGTGCCAGCAGCTTGCCCTCCTCTAATGAAAAACTGTTTTTT.

The chain combines TRBV6-5 with TRBJ1-1; the D gene is possibly TRBD1 (5 bases). CDR1 and CDR2 from the germline V gene are MNHEY and SVGAGI. V was trimmed by 4 bases and J by 3 bases, leaving 15 bases between them. CDR3 size: 15 residues. The CDR3 DNA is TGTGCCAGCAGTTCCAACTCCGGGGGTCACACTGAAGCTTTCTTT. It encodes CASSSNSGGHTEAFF.

V usage is TRBV18 and J usage is TRBJ2-4; D perhaps matches TRBD1 (5 bases). CDR3 length: 13 residues. Between the trimmed V and J ends, which lost 4 bases and 5 bases, there was a span of 9 bases. Germline-derived CDR1 and CDR2 are KGHSH and LQKENI. CDR3 DNA: TGTGCCAGCTCACGTACCAGGGAAAACATTCAGTACTTC. Protein sequence: CASSRTRENIQYF. The complete variable domain, with remaining parts taken from reference TRBV18 and TRBJ2-4, reads NAGVMQNPRHLVRRRGQEARLRCSPMKGHSHVYWYRQLPEEGLKFMVYLQKENIIDESGMPKERFSAEFPKEGPSILRIQQVVRGDSAAYFCASSRTRENIQYFGAGTRLSVL.

CDR3 in DNA: TGTGCCAGCAGTGTCGCCAGATTGAACACTGAAGCTTTCTTT. Translated: CASSVARLNTEAFF. V gene TRBV2 combines with J gene TRBJ1-1; D is ambiguous. The CDR3 covers 14 residues. Germline V CDR1 and CDR2: SNHLY, FYNNEI. Trimming took 4 bases from V and 0 from J, leaving 9 bases between them.

V and J are TRBV20-1 and TRBJ1-2; no firm D call. Germline-derived CDR1 and CDR2 are DFQATT and SNEGSKA (reference sequence). This CDR3 has 11 residues. V gave up 4 bases and J gave up 7 bases, with 10 bases separating them. The CDR3 region is CSATGVGGYTF. CDR3 nucleotides: TGCAGTGCTACGGGAGTGGGTGGCTACACCTTC.

V gene TRBV3-1 (or the pseudogene TRBV3-2) combines with J gene TRBJ1-6; tentative D call: TRBD1 (6 bases). This CDR3 has 16 amino acids. Germline values: CDR1 LGHDT, CDR2 YNNKEL (reference sequence). With 0 bases removed from V and 7 bases from J, the gap between germline ends came to 13 bases. The CDR3 loop is CASSQDKGGFNSPLHF. The CDR3 DNA is TGTGCCAGCAGCCAAGATAAAGGGGGATTCAATTCACCCCTCCACTTT.

This chain connects TRBV28 to TRBJ2-6, with 8 bases identical to TRBD2. V was clipped by 7 bases and J by 0 bases; unmatched bases: 5. The CDR3 is made up of 16 amino acids. The germline V gene encodes CDR1 MDHEN and CDR2 SYDVKM. For the CDR3, the DNA is TGTGCCAGCACTCCCGGGAGGGCCTCTGGGGCCAACGTCCTGACTTTC. It yields the protein CASTPGRASGANVLTF.

On this clone itself: Different DNA sequences within this sample yield the same CDR3. The chain links TRBV5-8 to TRBJ1-1, with 7 nucleotides matching TRBD1. Germline V gene sequence: CDR1 SGHTS, CDR2 YDEGEE. The CDR3 spans 14 residues. Germline trimming cut 4 bases from V and 0 bases from J; bases unmatched to any gene: 3. CDR3 amino acids: CASSLGQVNTEAFF. Written as DNA, the CDR3 is TGTGCCAGCAGCCTCGGACAGGTGAACACTGAAGCTTTCTTT.

The rearrangement joins TRBV9 to TRBJ1-4; tentatively, D is TRBD1 (5 bases). The CDR3 spans 13 residues. Germline-derived CDR1 and CDR2 are SGDLS and YYNGEE. V was pared by 3 bases and J by 4 bases, with 7 bases between. The CDR3 protein is CASSGQGNEKLFF. The CDR3 region has the DNA TGTGCCAGCAGCGGGCAGGGTAATGAAAAACTGTTTTTT.

The V call is TRBV4-3, the J call TRBJ2-3, with 7 bases identical to TRBD2. CDR3 length equals 16 residues. Germline-derived CDR1 and CDR2 are LGHNA and YSLEER. With 0 bases clipped from V and 2 bases from J, the junction kept 5 bases outside the gene matches. The CDR3 nucleotides read TGCGCCAGCAGCCAAGATTGGCGGGGGATCACAGATACGCAGTATTTT. Translation gives CASSQDWRGITDTQYF.

The V gene is TRBV7-2, the J gene TRBJ2-3; TRBD2 agrees at 11 bases. Looked up from germline, CDR1 is SGHTA and CDR2 is FQGNSA. The CDR3 length is 18 residues. Trimming at V came to 5 bases and at J to 11 bases, leaving 21 bases not matched to a gene. The CDR3 reads CASSLSGGAAGGYWGQYF. The DNA for the CDR3 is TGTGCCAGCAGCCTTAGCGGGGGGGCGGCTGGAGGTTATTGGGGGCAGTATTTT.

The chain joins TRBV29-1 to TRBJ2-3; 11 bases map to TRBD2. Trimming at V came to 4 bases and at J to 5 bases, leaving 2 bases not matched to a gene. From germline, CDR1 is SQVTM and CDR2 ANQGSEA. This CDR3 has 13 amino acids. DNA for the CDR3: TGCAGCGTTGCAGGACTAGCGGGAGATACGCAGTATTTT. Translating gives CSVAGLAGDTQYF.

This chain connects TRBV3-1 (or the pseudogene TRBV3-2) to TRBJ1-1; D is ambiguous. V was trimmed by 4 bases and J by 8 bases, leaving 17 bases between them. Germline CDR1 and CDR2: LGHDT and YNNKEL (reference sequence). The CDR3 is 14 residues long. The CDR3 DNA sequence: TGTGCCAGCAGCCCGTTAGGTCGCTTACTAGAAGCTTTCTTT. Translating gives CASSPLGRLLEAFF.

The chain carries TRBV5-1 and TRBJ2-6; D is ambiguous. Trimming shortened V by 0 bases and J by 4 bases, and 11 bases separated the two germline ends. The CDR3 extends over 16 amino acids. Germline V gene sequence: CDR1 SGHRS, CDR2 YFSETQ. The CDR3 protein is CASSLGPRAGANVLTF. In DNA, the CDR3 is TGCGCCAGCAGCTTGGGCCCACGCGCCGGGGCCAACGTCCTGACTTTC.

The gene calls are TRBV3-1 (or the pseudogene TRBV3-2) and TRBJ2-1; 14 bases are shared with TRBD2. Losses at the gene ends were 1 base for V and 5 bases for J; bases not matched to a gene: 13. This CDR3 comprises 20 residues. CDR1 and CDR2 from the germline V gene are LGHDT and YNNKEL (reference sequence). The CDR3 DNA follows: TGTGCCAGCAGCCAAGTTGTCGGCCGGACTAGCGGGGGGCGTCACAATGAGCAGTTCTTC. Its protein product is CASSQVVGRTSGGRHNEQFF.

The chain uses TRBV18 and TRBJ1-2; 8 nucleotides agree with TRBD1. Per germline, CDR1 KGHSH and CDR2 LQKENI. The J segment lost 7 bases and the V segment lost 2 bases, leaving 9 bases of the junction unmatched. The CDR3 contains 15 residues. CDR3 sequence reads: CASSPTGQGIFGYTF. The CDR3 DNA reads as TGTGCCAGCTCACCAACAGGACAGGGTATTTTTGGCTACACCTTC. Full variable domain (remainder filled in from reference TRBV18 and TRBJ1-2): NAGVMQNPRHLVRRRGQEARLRCSPMKGHSHVYWYRQLPEEGLKFMVYLQKENIIDESGMPKERFSAEFPKEGPSILRIQQVVRGDSAAYFCASSPTGQGIFGYTFGSGTRLTVV.